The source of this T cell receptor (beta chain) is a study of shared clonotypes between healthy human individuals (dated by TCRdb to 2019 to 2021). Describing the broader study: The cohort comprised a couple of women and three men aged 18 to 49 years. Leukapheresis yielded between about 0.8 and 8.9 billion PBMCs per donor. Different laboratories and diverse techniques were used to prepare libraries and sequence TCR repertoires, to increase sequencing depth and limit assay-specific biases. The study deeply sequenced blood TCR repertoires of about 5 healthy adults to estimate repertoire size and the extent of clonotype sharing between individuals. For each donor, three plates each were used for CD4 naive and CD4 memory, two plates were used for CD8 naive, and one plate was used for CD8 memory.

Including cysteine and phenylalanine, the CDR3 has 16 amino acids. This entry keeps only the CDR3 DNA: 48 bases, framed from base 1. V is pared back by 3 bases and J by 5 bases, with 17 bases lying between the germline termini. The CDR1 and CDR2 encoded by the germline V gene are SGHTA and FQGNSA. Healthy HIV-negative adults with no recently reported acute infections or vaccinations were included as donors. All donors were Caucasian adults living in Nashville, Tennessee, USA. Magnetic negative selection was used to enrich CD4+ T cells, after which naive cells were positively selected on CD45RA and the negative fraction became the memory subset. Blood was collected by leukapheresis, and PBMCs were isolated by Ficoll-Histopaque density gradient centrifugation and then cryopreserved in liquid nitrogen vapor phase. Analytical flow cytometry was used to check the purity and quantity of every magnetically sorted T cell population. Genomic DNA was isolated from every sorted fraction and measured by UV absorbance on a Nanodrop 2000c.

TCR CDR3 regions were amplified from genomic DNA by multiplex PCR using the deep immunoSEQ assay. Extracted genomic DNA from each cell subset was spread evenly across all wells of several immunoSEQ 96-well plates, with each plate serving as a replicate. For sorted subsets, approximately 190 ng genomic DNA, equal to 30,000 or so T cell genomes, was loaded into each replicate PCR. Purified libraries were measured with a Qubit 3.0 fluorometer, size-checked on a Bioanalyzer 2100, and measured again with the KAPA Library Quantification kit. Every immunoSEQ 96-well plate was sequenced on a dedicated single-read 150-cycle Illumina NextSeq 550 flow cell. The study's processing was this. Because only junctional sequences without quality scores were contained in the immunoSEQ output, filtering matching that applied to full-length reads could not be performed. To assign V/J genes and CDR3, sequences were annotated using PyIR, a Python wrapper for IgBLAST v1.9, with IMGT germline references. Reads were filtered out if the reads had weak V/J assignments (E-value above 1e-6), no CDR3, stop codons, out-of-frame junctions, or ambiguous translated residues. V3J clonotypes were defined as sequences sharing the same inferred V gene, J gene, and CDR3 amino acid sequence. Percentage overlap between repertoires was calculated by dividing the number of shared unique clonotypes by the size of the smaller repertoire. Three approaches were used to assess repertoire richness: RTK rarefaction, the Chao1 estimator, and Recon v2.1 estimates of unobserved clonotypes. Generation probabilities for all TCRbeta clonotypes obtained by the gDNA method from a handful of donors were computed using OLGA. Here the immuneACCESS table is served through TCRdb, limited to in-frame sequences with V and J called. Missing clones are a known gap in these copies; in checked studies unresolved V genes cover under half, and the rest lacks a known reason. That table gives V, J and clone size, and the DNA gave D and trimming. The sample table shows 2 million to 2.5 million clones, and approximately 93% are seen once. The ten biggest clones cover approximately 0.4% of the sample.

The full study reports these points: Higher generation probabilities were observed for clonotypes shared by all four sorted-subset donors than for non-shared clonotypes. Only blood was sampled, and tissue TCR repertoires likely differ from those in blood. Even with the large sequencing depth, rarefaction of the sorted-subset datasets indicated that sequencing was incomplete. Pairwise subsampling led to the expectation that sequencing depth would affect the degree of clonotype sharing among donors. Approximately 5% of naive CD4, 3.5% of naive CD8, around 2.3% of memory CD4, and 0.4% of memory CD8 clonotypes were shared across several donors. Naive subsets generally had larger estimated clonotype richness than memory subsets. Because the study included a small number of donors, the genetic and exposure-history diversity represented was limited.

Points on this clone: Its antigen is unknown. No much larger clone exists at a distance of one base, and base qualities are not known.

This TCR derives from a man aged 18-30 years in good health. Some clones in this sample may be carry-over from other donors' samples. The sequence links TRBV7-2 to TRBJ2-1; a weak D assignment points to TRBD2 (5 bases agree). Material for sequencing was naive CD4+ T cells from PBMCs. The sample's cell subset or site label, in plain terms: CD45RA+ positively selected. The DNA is TGTGCCAGCAGCTTCATTACTAGAGTCAGGAACAATGAGCAGTTCTTC. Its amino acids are CASSFITRVRNNEQFF. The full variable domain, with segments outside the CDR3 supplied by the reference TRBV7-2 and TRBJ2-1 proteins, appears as GAGVSQSPSNKVTEKGKDVELRCDPISGHTALYWYRQSLGQGLEFLIYFQGNSAPDKSGLPSDRFSAERTGGSVSTLTIQRTQQEDSAVYLCASSFITRVRNNEQFFGPGTRLTVL.